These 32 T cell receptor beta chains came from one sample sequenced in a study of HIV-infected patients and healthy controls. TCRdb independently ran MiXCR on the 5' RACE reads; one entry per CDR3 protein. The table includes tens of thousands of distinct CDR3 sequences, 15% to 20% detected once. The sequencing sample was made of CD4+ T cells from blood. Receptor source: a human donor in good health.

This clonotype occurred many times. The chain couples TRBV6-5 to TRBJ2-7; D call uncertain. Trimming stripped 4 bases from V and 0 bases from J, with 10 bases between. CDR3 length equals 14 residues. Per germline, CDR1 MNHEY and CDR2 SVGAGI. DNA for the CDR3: TGTGCCAGCAGTTCCCCCGGCCTCTCCTACGAGCAGTACTTC. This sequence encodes CASSSPGLSYEQYF.

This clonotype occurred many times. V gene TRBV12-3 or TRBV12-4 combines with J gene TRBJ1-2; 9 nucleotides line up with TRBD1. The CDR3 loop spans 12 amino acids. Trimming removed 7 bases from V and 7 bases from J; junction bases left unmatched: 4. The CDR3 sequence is CASNRGLGGYTF. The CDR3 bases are TGTGCCAGCAACAGGGGGCTAGGTGGCTACACCTTC.

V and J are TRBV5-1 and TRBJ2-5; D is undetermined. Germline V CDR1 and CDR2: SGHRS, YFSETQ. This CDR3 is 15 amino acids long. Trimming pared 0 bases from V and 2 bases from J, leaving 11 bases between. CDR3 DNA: TGCGCCAGCAGCTTGGACGTATATGTGCAAGAGACCCAGTACTTC. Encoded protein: CASSLDVYVQETQYF.

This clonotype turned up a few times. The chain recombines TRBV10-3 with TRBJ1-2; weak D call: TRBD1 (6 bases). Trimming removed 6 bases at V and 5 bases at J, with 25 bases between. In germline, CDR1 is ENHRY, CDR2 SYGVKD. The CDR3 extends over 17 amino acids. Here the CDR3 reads CAIRTTQGAAFGYGYTF. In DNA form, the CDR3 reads TGTGCCATCAGGACAACACAGGGTGCCGCTTTCGGGTATGGCTACACCTTC.

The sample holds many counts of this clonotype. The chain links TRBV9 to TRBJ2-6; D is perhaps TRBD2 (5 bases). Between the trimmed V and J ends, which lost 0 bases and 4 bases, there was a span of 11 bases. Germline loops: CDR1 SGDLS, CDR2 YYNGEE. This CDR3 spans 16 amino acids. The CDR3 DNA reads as TGTGCCAGCAGCGTAGGCCCGGGGATCGGGGCCAACGTCCTGACTTTC. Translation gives CASSVGPGIGANVLTF.

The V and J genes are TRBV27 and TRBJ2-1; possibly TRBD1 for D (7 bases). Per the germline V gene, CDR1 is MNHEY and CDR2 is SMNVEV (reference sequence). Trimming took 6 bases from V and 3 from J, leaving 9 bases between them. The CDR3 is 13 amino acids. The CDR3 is CASRRDSYNEQFF. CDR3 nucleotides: TGTGCCAGCAGGCGGGACAGCTACAATGAGCAGTTCTTC.

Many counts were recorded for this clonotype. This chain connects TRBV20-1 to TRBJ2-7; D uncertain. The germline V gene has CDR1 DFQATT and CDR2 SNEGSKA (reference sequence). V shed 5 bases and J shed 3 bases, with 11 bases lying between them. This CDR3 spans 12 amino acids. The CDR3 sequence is CSARLHNYEQYF. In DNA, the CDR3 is TGCAGTGCTCGGCTCCATAACTACGAGCAGTACTTC.

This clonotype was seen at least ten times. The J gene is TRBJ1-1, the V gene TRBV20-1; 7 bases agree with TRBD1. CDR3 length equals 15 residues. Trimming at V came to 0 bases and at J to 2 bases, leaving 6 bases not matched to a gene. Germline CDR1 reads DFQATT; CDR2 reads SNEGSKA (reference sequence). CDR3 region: CSARDQTGANTEAFF. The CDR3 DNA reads TGCAGTGCTAGAGATCAAACAGGGGCAAACACTGAAGCTTTCTTT.

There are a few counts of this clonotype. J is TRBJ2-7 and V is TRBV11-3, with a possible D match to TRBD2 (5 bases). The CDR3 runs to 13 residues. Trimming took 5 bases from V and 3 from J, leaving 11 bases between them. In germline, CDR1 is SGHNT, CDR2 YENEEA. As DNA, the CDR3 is TGTGCCAGCAGCCTTGTCGGAGGCTACGAGCAGTACTTC. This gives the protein CASSLVGGYEQYF.

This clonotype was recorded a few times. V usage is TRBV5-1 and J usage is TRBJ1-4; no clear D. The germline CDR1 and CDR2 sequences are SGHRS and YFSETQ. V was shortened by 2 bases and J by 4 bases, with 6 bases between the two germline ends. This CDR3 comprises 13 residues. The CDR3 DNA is TGCGCCAGCAGCTTCGACCATAATGAAAAACTGTTTTTT. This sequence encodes CASSFDHNEKLFF.

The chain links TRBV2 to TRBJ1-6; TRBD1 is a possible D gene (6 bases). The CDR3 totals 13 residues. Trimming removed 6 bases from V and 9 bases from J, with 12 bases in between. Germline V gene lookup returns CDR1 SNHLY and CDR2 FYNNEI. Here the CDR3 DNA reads TGTGCCAGCAGCCGGACAGAGAGTTCACCCCTCCACTTT. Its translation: CASSRTESSPLHF.

The CDR3 nucleotides are TGCAGTGCTAGGGGGGGAGGGAACACAGATACGCAGTATTTT. Translation: CSARGGGNTDTQYF. V gene TRBV20-1 combines with J gene TRBJ2-3; 7 bases map to TRBD2. Germline V gene data show CDR1 as DFQATT and CDR2 as SNEGSKA (reference sequence). The CDR3 extends over 14 amino acids. V gave up 3 bases and J gave up 2 bases; unmatched junction bases: 5.

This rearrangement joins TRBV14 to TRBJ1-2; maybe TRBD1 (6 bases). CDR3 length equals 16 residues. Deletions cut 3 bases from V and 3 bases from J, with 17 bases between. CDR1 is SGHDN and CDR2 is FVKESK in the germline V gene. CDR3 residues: CASSHVFWQGYYGYTF. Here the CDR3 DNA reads TGTGCCAGCAGCCACGTATTTTGGCAGGGGTACTATGGCTACACCTTC.

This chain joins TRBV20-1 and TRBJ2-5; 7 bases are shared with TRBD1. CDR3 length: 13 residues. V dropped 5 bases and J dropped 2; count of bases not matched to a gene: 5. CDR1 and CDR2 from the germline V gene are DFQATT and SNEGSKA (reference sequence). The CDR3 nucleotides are TGCAGTGCTTGGGACAGACTTCAAGAGACCCAGTACTTC. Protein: CSAWDRLQETQYF.

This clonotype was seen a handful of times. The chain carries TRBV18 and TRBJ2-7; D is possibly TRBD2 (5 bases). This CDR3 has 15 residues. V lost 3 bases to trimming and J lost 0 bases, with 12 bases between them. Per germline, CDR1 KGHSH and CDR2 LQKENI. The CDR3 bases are TGTGCCAGCTCACCCCGGACTGGAAGCTCCTACGAGCAGTACTTC. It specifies CASSPRTGSSYEQYF.

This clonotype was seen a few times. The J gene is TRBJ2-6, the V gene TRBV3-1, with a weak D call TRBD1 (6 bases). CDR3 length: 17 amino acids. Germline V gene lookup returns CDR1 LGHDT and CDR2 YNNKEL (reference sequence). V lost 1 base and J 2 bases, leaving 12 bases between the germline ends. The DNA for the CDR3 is TGTGCCAGCAGCCAAGGAGGGGGTCAAACTGGGGCCAACGTCCTGACTTTC. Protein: CASSQGGGQTGANVLTF.

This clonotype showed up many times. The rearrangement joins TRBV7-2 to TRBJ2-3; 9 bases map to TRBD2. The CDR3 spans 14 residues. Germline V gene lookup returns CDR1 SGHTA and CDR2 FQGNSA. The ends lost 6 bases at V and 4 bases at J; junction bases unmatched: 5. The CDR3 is CASRGGLAADTQYF. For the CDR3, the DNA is TGTGCCAGCAGGGGGGGACTAGCCGCAGATACGCAGTATTTT.

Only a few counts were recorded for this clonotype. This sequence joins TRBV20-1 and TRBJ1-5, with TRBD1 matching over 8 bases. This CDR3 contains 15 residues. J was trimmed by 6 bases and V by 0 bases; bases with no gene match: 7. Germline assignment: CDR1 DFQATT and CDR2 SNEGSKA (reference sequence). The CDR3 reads CSARDGGQARQPQHF. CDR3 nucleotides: TGCAGTGCTAGAGACGGGGGACAGGCACGTCAGCCCCAGCATTTT.

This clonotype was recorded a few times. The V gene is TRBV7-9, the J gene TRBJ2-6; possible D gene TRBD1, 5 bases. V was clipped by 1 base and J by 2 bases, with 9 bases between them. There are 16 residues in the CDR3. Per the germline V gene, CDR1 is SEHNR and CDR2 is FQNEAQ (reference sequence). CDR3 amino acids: CASSLDGHTGANVLTF. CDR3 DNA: TGTGCCAGCAGCTTAGACGGACACACTGGGGCCAACGTCCTGACTTTC.

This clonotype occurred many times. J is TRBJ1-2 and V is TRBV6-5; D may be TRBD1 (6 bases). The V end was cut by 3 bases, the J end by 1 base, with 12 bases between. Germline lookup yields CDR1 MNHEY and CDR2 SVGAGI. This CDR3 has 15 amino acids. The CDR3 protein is CASSYAPGHNYGYTF. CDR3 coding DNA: TGTGCCAGCAGTTATGCTCCGGGACATAACTATGGCTACACCTTC.

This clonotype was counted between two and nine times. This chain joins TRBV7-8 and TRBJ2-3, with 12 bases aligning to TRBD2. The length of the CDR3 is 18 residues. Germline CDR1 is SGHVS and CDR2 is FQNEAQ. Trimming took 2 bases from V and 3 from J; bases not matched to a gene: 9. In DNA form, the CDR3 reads TGTGCCAGCAGCTTATCAGCGACTAGCGGGGGAGATACAGATACGCAGTATTTT. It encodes CASSLSATSGGDTDTQYF.

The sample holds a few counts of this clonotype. CDR3 region: CASSPFTGGPGANVLTF. The CDR3 bases are TGTGCCAGCAGCCCATTTACAGGGGGGCCTGGGGCCAACGTCCTGACTTTC. The chain links TRBV11-2 to TRBJ2-6; 8 bases agree with TRBD1. The V gene end was trimmed by 5 bases and the J gene end by 2 bases; junction bases not matched to a gene: 8. CDR3 length: 17 amino acids. CDR1 is SGHAT, CDR2 FQNNGV, per germline.

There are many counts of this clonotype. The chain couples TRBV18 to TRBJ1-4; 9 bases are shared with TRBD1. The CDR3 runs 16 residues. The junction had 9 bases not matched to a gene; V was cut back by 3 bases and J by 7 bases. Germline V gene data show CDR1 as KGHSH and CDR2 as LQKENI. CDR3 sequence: CASSPGQGGRGEKLFF. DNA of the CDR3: TGTGCCAGCTCACCGGGACAGGGCGGACGTGGTGAAAAACTGTTTTTT.

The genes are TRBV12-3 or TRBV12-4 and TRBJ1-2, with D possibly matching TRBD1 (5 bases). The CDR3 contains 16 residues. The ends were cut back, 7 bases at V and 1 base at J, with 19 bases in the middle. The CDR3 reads CASTPQRGLFNYGYTF. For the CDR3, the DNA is TGTGCCAGCACCCCACAGAGGGGCCTTTTTAACTATGGCTACACCTTC.

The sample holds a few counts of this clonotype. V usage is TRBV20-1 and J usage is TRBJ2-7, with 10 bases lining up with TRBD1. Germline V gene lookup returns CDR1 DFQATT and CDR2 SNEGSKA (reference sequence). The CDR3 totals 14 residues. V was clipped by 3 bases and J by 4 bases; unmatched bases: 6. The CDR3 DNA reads TGCAGTGCTAGTGAACCGGGACAGGGGTACGAGCAGTACTTC. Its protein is CSASEPGQGYEQYF.

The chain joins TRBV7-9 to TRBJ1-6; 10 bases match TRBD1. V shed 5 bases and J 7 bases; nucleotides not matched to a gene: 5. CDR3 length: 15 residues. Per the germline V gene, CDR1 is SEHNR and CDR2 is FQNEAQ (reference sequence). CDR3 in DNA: TGTGCCAGCAGCGTATGGGACAGGGGCAATTCACCCCTCCACTTT. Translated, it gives CASSVWDRGNSPLHF.

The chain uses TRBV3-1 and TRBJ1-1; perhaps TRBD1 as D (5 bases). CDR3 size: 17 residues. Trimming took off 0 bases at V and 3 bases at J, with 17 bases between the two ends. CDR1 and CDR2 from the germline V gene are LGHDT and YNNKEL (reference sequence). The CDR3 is CASSQDLHGRGDTEAFF. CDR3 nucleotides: TGTGCCAGCAGCCAAGATCTACATGGACGGGGGGACACTGAAGCTTTCTTT. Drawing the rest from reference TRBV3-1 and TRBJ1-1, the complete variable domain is DTAVSQTPKYLVTQMGNDKSIKCEQNLGHDTMYWYKQDSKKFLKIMFSYNNKELIINETVPNRFSPKSPDKAHLNLHINSLELGDSAVYFCASSQDLHGRGDTEAFFGQGTRLTVV.

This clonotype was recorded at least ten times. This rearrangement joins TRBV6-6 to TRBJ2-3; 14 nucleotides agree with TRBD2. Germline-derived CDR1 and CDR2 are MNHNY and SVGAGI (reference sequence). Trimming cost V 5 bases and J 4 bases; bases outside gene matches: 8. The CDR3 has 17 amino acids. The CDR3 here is CASSKGTSGSGPDTQYF. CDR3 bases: TGTGCCAGCAGTAAGGGGACTAGCGGGAGTGGCCCAGATACGCAGTATTTT.

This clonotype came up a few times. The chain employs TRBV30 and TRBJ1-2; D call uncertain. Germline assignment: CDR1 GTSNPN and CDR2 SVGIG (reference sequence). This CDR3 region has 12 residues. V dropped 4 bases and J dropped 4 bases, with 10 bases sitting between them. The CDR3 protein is CAWIRGGYGYTF. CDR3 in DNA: TGTGCCTGGATCAGAGGCGGCTATGGCTACACCTTC.

CDR3 nucleotide sequence: TGCGCCAGCAGTGAGGAGTTTTCAAGGGGGGGACTAGCGAACTACGAGCAGTACTTC. Translating gives CASSEEFSRGGLANYEQYF. The genes are TRBV10-2 and TRBJ2-7, with 10 bases aligning to TRBD2. J gave up 3 bases and V 2 bases, and 16 bases lay outside the gene matches. Per the germline V gene, CDR1 is WSHSY and CDR2 is SAAADI. CDR3 length: 19 residues.

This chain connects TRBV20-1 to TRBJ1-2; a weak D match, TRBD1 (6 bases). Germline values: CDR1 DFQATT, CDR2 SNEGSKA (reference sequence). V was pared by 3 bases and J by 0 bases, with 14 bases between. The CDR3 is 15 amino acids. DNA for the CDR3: TGCAGTGCTAGTGCCCAGGGGTTAGCTAACTATGGCTACACCTTC. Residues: CSASAQGLANYGYTF.

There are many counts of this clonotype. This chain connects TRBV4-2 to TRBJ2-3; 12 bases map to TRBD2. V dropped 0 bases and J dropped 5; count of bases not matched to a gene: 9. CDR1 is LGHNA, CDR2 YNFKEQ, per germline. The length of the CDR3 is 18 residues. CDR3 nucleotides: TGTGCCAGCAGCCAAGATCAGGGACTAGCGGGCGTAGGAGATACGCAGTATTTT. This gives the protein CASSQDQGLAGVGDTQYF.